This T cell receptor beta chain was captured by sequencing in a study of T-cell reconstitution after alpha-beta-depleted transplantation in children. Findings and limits, study-wide: Where some patients showed high TCRbeta diversity at day 60, it came from recipient T cells and thymic progenitors that had survived.

The germline V and J ends were trimmed by 10 bases and 0 bases, with 16 bases remaining between them. The CDR3 contains 14 residues. Germline-derived CDR1 and CDR2 are ENHRY and SYGVKD. Unique molecular identifiers were built into the TCRbeta library. One entry per CDR3 protein, called by TCRdb with MiXCR from the PCR reads. The table lists about 580,000 distinct CDR3 sequences, 23% of them singletons, with 11% to 15% in the top ten. This clonotype was seen once. Its antigen remains unknown. Sequenced here: PBMCs, mostly from graft donor cells, sampled 360 days after TCRalphabeta/CD19-depleted stem cell transplant. The gene calls are TRBV10-3 and TRBJ2-7; D not resolved. This TCR derives from a boy under two years old who had a stem cell transplant for acute myeloid leukemia, so the T cells may come from the graft donor. The CDR3 region has the DNA TGTGCCACAGGCCCTCTCGACGACTCCTACGAGCAGTACTTC. It codes for CATGPLDDSYEQYF.